Below, 26 T cell receptor beta chains from the same sample are listed, as sequenced in a study of T cell responses to AZD1222 COVID-19 vaccine. Measured with immunoSEQ multiplex PCR; TCRdb has only the in-frame clones, and not every one. Altogether about 140,000 clones are present, more than 90% being singletons, with the ten largest covering more than 4.5%. This specimen consisted of peripheral blood, obtained on day 0 of AZD1222 vaccination. The receptors derive from an adult in good health.

This clone was seen a single time. The gene calls are TRBV27 and TRBJ1-3, with TRBD1 as a possible D gene (5 bases). Germline loops: CDR1 MNHEY, CDR2 SMNVEV (reference sequence). The CDR3 has 15 amino acids. The V and J ends lost 2 bases and 4 bases respectively, with 12 bases between them. CDR3 bases: TGTGCCAGCAGTTTAGCGGGGCCGGCGGGAAACACCATATATTTT. As protein: CASSLAGPAGNTIYF.

This chain links TRBV28 with TRBJ1-1; D is uncertain. Germline loops: CDR1 MDHEN, CDR2 SYDVKM. This CDR3 region has 12 residues. Trimming left V 4 bases short and J 2 bases short, with 5 bases between. The CDR3 coding sequence is TGTGCCAGCAGTTACACAAACACTGAAGCTTTCTTT. This codes for CASSYTNTEAFF.

The rearrangement uses TRBV10-3 and TRBJ2-7; 9 positions match TRBD1. In germline, CDR1 is ENHRY, CDR2 SYGVKD. This CDR3 spans 15 amino acids. V was pared by 7 bases and J by 4 bases, with 11 bases of the junction left unmatched. The CDR3, as DNA: TGTGCCATCAACGAGGTAGGGACAGGGCGATACGAGCAGTACTTC. It specifies CAINEVGTGRYEQYF.

The gene calls are TRBV28 and TRBJ1-1; the D is unclear. CDR1 is MDHEN, CDR2 SYDVKM, per germline. Trimming pared 2 bases from V and 1 base from J, leaving 11 bases between. The CDR3 spans 15 residues. CDR3 nucleotide sequence: TGTGCCAGCAGTTTAACGAGAATTTGGAACACTGAAGCTTTCTTT. Amino acids: CASSLTRIWNTEAFF.

The chain employs TRBV29-1 and TRBJ1-5, with no clear D. V gave up 7 bases and J gave up 2 bases, with 15 bases separating them. The CDR3 loop spans 14 amino acids. CDR1 and CDR2 from the germline V gene are SQVTM and ANQGSEA. The CDR3 nucleotides are TGCAGCGCCACGGGTGGGTCGGGCAATCAGCCCCAGCATTTT. Its translation: CSATGGSGNQPQHF.

The V call is TRBV19, the J call TRBJ1-2; 10 nucleotides align to TRBD1. CDR3 length: 15 amino acids. The V gene's germline CDR1 is LNHDA and CDR2 SQIVND (reference sequence). Trimming cost V 9 bases and J 6 bases; bases outside gene matches: 13. CDR3 sequence (DNA): TGTGCCAGGCTGACAGGGGGCTACCGTGGGGATGGCTACACCTTC. Protein: CARLTGGYRGDGYTF. Full variable domain (rest looked up from reference TRBV19 and TRBJ1-2): DGGITQSPKYLFRKEGQNVTLSCEQNLNHDAMYWYRQDPGQGLRLIYYSQIVNDFQKGDIAEGYSVSREKKESFPLTVTSAQKNPTAFYLCARLTGGYRGDGYTFGSGTRLTVV.

V is TRBV2 and J is TRBJ1-2; D remains ambiguous. V was cut by 6 bases and J by 0 bases, with 8 bases left in between. Germline V gene data show CDR1 as SNHLY and CDR2 as FYNNEI. CDR3 length: 13 amino acids. CDR3 amino acids: CASRPEANYGYTF. The DNA of the CDR3 is TGTGCCAGCAGGCCGGAAGCTAACTATGGCTACACCTTC.

The chain carries TRBV19 and TRBJ2-7, with D maybe TRBD2 (5 bases). The V gene lost 3 bases and the J gene lost 6 bases, with 18 bases spanning the gap. Germline CDR1 is LNHDA and CDR2 is SQIVND (reference sequence). This CDR3 has 15 amino acids. The CDR3 loop is CASSISYASSSEQYF. CDR3 DNA: TGTGCCAGTAGTATTTCGTACGCATCTAGCTCCGAGCAGTACTTC. The full variable domain, completed using reference TRBV19 and TRBJ2-7, is DGGITQSPKYLFRKEGQNVTLSCEQNLNHDAMYWYRQDPGQGLRLIYYSQIVNDFQKGDIAEGYSVSREKKESFPLTVTSAQKNPTAFYLCASSISYASSSEQYFGPGTRLTVT.

The chain uses TRBV5-1 and TRBJ2-5, with 9 bases identical to TRBD2. J gave up 5 bases and V 3 bases, and 11 bases lay outside the gene matches. Germline V CDR1 and CDR2: SGHRS, YFSETQ. The CDR3 spans 16 residues. The CDR3 DNA sequence: TGCGCCAGCAGCTCTTATAACAGCGGGGGGACGGAGACCCAGTACTTC. This codes for CASSSYNSGGTETQYF.

The gene calls are TRBV6-5 and TRBJ2-3; tentatively, D is TRBD2 (5 bases). Deletions cut 6 bases from V and 0 bases from J, with 13 bases between. CDR1 MNHEY and CDR2 SVGAGI come from the germline V gene. CDR3 length equals 15 residues. The CDR3 nucleotides are TGTGCCAGCAGCCCCCCCGGACTCAGCACAGATACGCAGTATTTT. This translates into CASSPPGLSTDTQYF.

The rearrangement uses TRBV5-4 and TRBJ1-2; D ambiguous. The CDR3 consists of 17 residues. Germline CDR1 reads SGHNT; CDR2 reads YYREEE (reference sequence). V lost 5 bases to trimming and J lost 4 bases, with 24 bases between them. The CDR3 sequence is CASSSPTGTQVSYGYTF. The CDR3 DNA sequence: TGTGCCAGCAGTTCTCCTACTGGTACCCAGGTCTCCTATGGCTACACCTTC.

This rearrangement joins TRBV7-9 to TRBJ2-6; D may be TRBD1 (5 bases). This CDR3 is built from 15 residues. Germline-derived CDR1 and CDR2 are SEHNR and FQNEAQ (reference sequence). V shed 5 bases and J shed 1 base, with 9 bases lying between them. The CDR3 DNA reads as TGTGCCAGCAGCCTAGGGGTGTCTGGGGCCAACGTCCTGACTTTC. Translation: CASSLGVSGANVLTF.

This sequence joins TRBV5-4 and TRBJ1-6; possibly TRBD1 for D (5 bases). V lost 5 bases, J lost 9 bases, and 21 bases lay in between. The germline CDR1 and CDR2 sequences are SGHNT and YYREEE (reference sequence). The CDR3 has 16 residues. The CDR3 sequence: CASSSVAGTVSSPLHF. The CDR3 DNA reads TGTGCCAGCAGTAGTGTAGCAGGGACCGTTAGTTCACCCCTCCACTTT. Combining the CDR3 with reference TRBV5-4 and TRBJ1-6 gives the whole variable domain ETGVTQSPTHLIKTRGQQVTLRCSSQSGHNTVSWYQQALGQGPQFIFQYYREEENGRGNFPPRFSGLQFPNYSSELNVNALELDDSALYLCASSSVAGTVSSPLHFGNGTRLTVT.

This clone has just one count. The rearrangement links TRBV28 to TRBJ1-2; possibly TRBD1 for D (5 bases). The germline gives CDR1 MDHEN, CDR2 SYDVKM. The CDR3 covers 13 residues. V was shortened by 6 bases and J by 4 bases, with 12 bases between the two germline ends. DNA of the CDR3: TGTGCCAGCAGGATTGGGGGGGGCTATGGCTACACCTTC. Translated: CASRIGGGYGYTF.

The CDR3 here is CSIARTDTEAFF. Here the CDR3 DNA reads TGCAGCATCGCCCGGACAGACACTGAAGCTTTCTTT. The rearrangement joins TRBV29-1 to TRBJ1-1; the D gene is possibly TRBD1 (6 bases). This CDR3 comprises 12 residues. Per germline, CDR1 SQVTM and CDR2 ANQGSEA. Trimming removed 8 bases from V and 3 bases from J, with 13 bases in between.

The genes are TRBV6-5 and TRBJ1-1, with 8 bases identical to TRBD1. The CDR3 is made up of 14 amino acids. Germline V lookup: CDR1 MNHEY, CDR2 SVGAGI. V lost 6 bases and J lost 4; bases outside the gene matches: 7. CDR3 DNA sequence: TGTGCCAGCAGGACCAGGGGGCAAGGCACTGAAGCTTTCTTT. Amino acids: CASRTRGQGTEAFF.

This clone was seen once. The chain has TRBV11-3 and TRBJ2-5; D perhaps matches TRBD1 (6 bases). CDR3 size: 15 residues. V was clipped by 1 base and J by 2 bases, with 11 bases between them. The germline V gene encodes CDR1 SGHNT and CDR2 YENEEA. This chain's CDR3 is CASSLVWGTQETQYF. Written as DNA, the CDR3 is TGTGCCAGCAGCTTAGTCTGGGGGACACAAGAGACCCAGTACTTC.

The chain recombines TRBV19 with TRBJ2-2, with D possibly being TRBD2 (5 bases). V was clipped by 8 bases and J by 5 bases, with 12 bases between them. The germline V gene has CDR1 LNHDA and CDR2 SQIVND (reference sequence). There are 13 residues in the CDR3. The CDR3 loop reads CASPSLATGELFF. Here the CDR3 DNA reads TGTGCCAGTCCCTCGCTAGCTACCGGGGAGCTGTTTTTT.

The chain is built from TRBV28 and TRBJ1-2; weak D call: TRBD1 (6 bases). Germline V gives CDR1 MDHEN, CDR2 SYDVKM. The V gene lost 2 bases and the J gene lost 4 bases, with 11 bases spanning the gap. This CDR3 comprises 14 residues. The CDR3 coding sequence is TGTGCCAGCAGTTTAACGGGGGGCGCCTATGGCTACACCTTC. This codes for CASSLTGGAYGYTF.

The J gene is TRBJ2-1, the V gene TRBV11-3; D is ambiguous. CDR1 is SGHNT, CDR2 YENEEA, per germline. The CDR3 loop spans 13 amino acids. The germline V and J ends were trimmed by 2 bases and 8 bases, with 10 bases remaining between them. The CDR3 is CASSLSSGYEQFF. CDR3 coding DNA: TGTGCCAGCAGCTTATCCTCCGGATATGAGCAGTTCTTC. Together with reference TRBV11-3 and TRBJ2-1, the CDR3 gives the full variable domain: EAGVVQSPRYKIIEKKQPVAFWCNPISGHNTLYWYLQNLGQGPELLIRYENEEAVDDSQLPKDRFSAERLKGVDSTLKIQPAELGDSAVYLCASSLSSGYEQFFGPGTRLTVL.

This chain joins TRBV19 and TRBJ1-5; 7 positions match TRBD1. The V and J ends lost 7 bases and 6 bases, in that order; junction bases with no gene match: 9. The CDR3 has 14 residues. Germline assignment: CDR1 LNHDA and CDR2 SQIVND (reference sequence). The CDR3 sequence: CASNPSNRGQPQHF. As DNA, the CDR3 is TGTGCCAGTAATCCCTCTAACAGGGGTCAGCCCCAGCATTTT. The variable domain in full, completed from reference TRBV19 and TRBJ1-5, reads DGGITQSPKYLFRKEGQNVTLSCEQNLNHDAMYWYRQDPGQGLRLIYYSQIVNDFQKGDIAEGYSVSREKKESFPLTVTSAQKNPTAFYLCASNPSNRGQPQHFGDGTRLSIL.

The V and J genes are TRBV29-1 and TRBJ1-6; D is ambiguous. CDR3 length: 13 amino acids. CDR1 is SQVTM, CDR2 ANQGSEA, per germline. Trimming removed 5 bases from V and 8 bases from J, with 13 bases in between. CDR3 region: CSVLLMEDSPLHF. In nucleotides, the CDR3 is TGCAGCGTTTTACTTATGGAGGATTCACCCCTCCACTTT. Full variable domain (rest looked up from reference TRBV29-1 and TRBJ1-6): SAVISQKPSRDICQRGTSLTIQCQVDSQVTMMFWYRQQPGQSLTLIATANQGSEATYESGFVIDKFPISRPNLTFSTLTVSNMSPEDSSIYLCSVLLMEDSPLHFGNGTRLTVT.

V gene TRBV7-2 combines with J gene TRBJ2-7, with D perhaps assigned TRBD1 or TRBD2 (5 bases each). The V end lost 5 bases, the J end lost 2 bases, and 13 bases lay between the germline ends. Germline assignment: CDR1 SGHTA and CDR2 FQGNSA. This CDR3 is 14 amino acids long. The CDR3 here is CASSTHQGPYEQYF. The CDR3 DNA reads TGTGCCAGCAGCACCCATCAGGGACCCTACGAGCAGTACTTC. Drawing the rest from reference TRBV7-2 and TRBJ2-7, the complete variable domain is GAGVSQSPSNKVTEKGKDVELRCDPISGHTALYWYRQSLGQGLEFLIYFQGNSAPDKSGLPSDRFSAERTGGSVSTLTIQRTQQEDSAVYLCASSTHQGPYEQYFGPGTRLTVT.

The DNA of the CDR3 is TGTGCCAGCAGGCCAGCCCCGATAGCGGGAGTCTCCTACAATGAGCAGTTCTTC. This encodes CASRPAPIAGVSYNEQFF. The V gene is TRBV7-2, the J gene TRBJ2-1; 9 bases align to TRBD2. The V and J ends lost 6 bases and 0 bases, in that order; junction bases with no gene match: 12. The CDR3 spans 18 residues. Germline values: CDR1 SGHTA, CDR2 FQGNSA.

V gene TRBV5-4 combines with J gene TRBJ2-1; D gene unclear. Germline assignment: CDR1 SGHNT and CDR2 YYREEE (reference sequence). V was clipped by 4 bases and J by 4 bases, with 6 bases between them. This CDR3 is built from 12 residues. The CDR3 DNA is TGTGCCAGCAGCCTACCTTACAATGAGCAGTTCTTC. As protein: CASSLPYNEQFF.

The rearrangement uses TRBV19 and TRBJ2-1, with 9 bases that match TRBD2. Germline assignment: CDR1 LNHDA and CDR2 SQIVND (reference sequence). This CDR3 region has 17 residues. Trimming took 5 bases from V and 7 from J; bases not matched to a gene: 15. This CDR3 reads CASSPPGLAGFRNEQFF. In nucleotides, the CDR3 is TGTGCCAGTAGTCCTCCGGGACTAGCAGGCTTTAGGAATGAGCAGTTCTTC.